Listed here are 25 T cell receptor beta chains from one sample, sequenced in a study of CD8 T cells in ankylosing spondylitis (dated by TCRdb to about 2017). The library was prepared using 5' RACE. This sample was sequenced with an Illumina HiSeq 2500. The public reads were reanalyzed by TCRdb: fastp trimming at Q25, MiXCR alignment, in-frame beta chains only. Rows are combined by CDR3 protein, so each entry shows the most common genes and DNA. The sample table holds 150,000 to 250,000 distinct CDR3 sequences, of which around 13% were seen once. The top ten constitute approximately 15% of the sample. The source material was blood, either unsorted or a sorted T cell fraction (not recorded which). The receptors were gathered from a male donor with ankylosing spondylitis or in good health (not recorded which).

This clonotype has a handful of counts. CDR3 nucleotides: TGTGCCAGCAGTTTAGGAGGAAGGACACTACAATGGGAAGCTTTCTTT. Translation: CASSLGGRTLQWEAFF. The V gene is TRBV27, the J gene TRBJ1-1; D is possibly TRBD1 (5 bases). The germline CDR1 and CDR2 sequences are MNHEY and SMNVEV (reference sequence). With 2 bases removed from V and 8 bases from J, the gap between germline ends came to 21 bases. The CDR3 sequence is 16 residues long.

The chain couples TRBV6-1 to TRBJ2-2; tentatively, D is TRBD2 (5 bases). Trimming stripped 6 bases from V and 0 bases from J, with 11 bases between. CDR1 is MNHNS, CDR2 SASEGT, per germline. The CDR3 consists of 15 residues. CDR3 sequence (DNA): TGTGCCAGCAGCCTCGGGGTCGCGAACACCGGGGAGCTGTTTTTT. Residues: CASSLGVANTGELFF.

The table lists this clonotype with a few counts. The gene calls are TRBV6-2 or TRBV6-3 and TRBJ2-7; possibly TRBD2 for D (6 bases). This CDR3 comprises 17 residues. Trimming shortened V by 6 bases and J by 2 bases, and 23 bases separated the two germline ends. Germline V CDR1 and CDR2: MNHEY, SVGEGT. Here the CDR3 DNA reads TGTGCCAGCAGCCGCCTCTGGGATAGCGGAATTACCTACGAGCAGTACTTC. This translates into CASSRLWDSGITYEQYF.

The J gene is TRBJ2-1, the V gene TRBV20-1, with D possibly being TRBD1 (5 bases). The CDR3 has 12 residues. In germline, CDR1 is DFQATT, CDR2 SNEGSKA (reference sequence). V was shortened by 6 bases and J by 9 bases, with 15 bases between the two germline ends. The CDR3 DNA follows: TGCAGTGCCCCCCGCCAGGGTAGTGAGCAGTTCTTC. Its protein product is CSAPRQGSEQFF.

The genes are TRBV6-1 and TRBJ2-5; D not resolved. The CDR3 totals 13 residues. V lost 2 bases to trimming and J lost 0 bases, with 4 bases between them. Germline values: CDR1 MNHNS, CDR2 SASEGT. The CDR3 sequence is CASSEQYQETQYF. CDR3 in DNA: TGTGCCAGCAGTGAACAGTACCAAGAGACCCAGTACTTC.

Only a few counts were recorded for this clonotype. V usage is TRBV14 and J usage is TRBJ2-1, with TRBD2 identical over 11 bases. Germline V gene data show CDR1 as SGHDN and CDR2 as FVKESK. The CDR3 totals 17 residues. Losses at the gene ends were 2 bases for V and 0 bases for J; bases not matched to a gene: 3. The CDR3 sequence is CASSQIAGGASYNEQFF. DNA for the CDR3: TGTGCCAGCAGCCAAATAGCGGGGGGGGCCTCCTACAATGAGCAGTTCTTC.

This clonotype was counted ten times or more. The chain is built from TRBV11-2 and TRBJ2-5, with D tentatively TRBD1 (6 bases). Trimming took off 4 bases at V and 1 base at J, with 13 bases between the two ends. The CDR3 is 15 residues long. Per germline, CDR1 SGHAT and CDR2 FQNNGV. CDR3 loop: CASSSYRDLQETQYF. For the CDR3, the DNA is TGTGCCAGCAGCTCTTACAGGGATCTCCAAGAGACCCAGTACTTC.

The chain couples TRBV29-1 to TRBJ1-5; D remains unclear. CDR3 size: 10 residues. In germline, CDR1 is SQVTM, CDR2 ANQGSEA. V lost 4 bases, J lost 9 bases, and 7 bases lay in between. CDR3 protein: CSVGGRPQHF. The CDR3 DNA reads TGCAGCGTTGGAGGGCGGCCCCAGCATTTT.

The chain uses TRBV4-1 and TRBJ1-1; D remains ambiguous. V dropped 2 bases and J dropped 8 bases, with 18 bases sitting between them. Germline V lookup: CDR1 MGHRA, CDR2 YSYEKL. This CDR3 is 15 amino acids long. CDR3 in DNA: TGCGCCAGCAGCCAACCGACCAGGCTTTTTGGGGAAGCTTTCTTT. It codes for CASSQPTRLFGEAFF.

This clonotype was seen repeatedly, ten times or more. V is TRBV5-1 and J is TRBJ2-3; 8 bases align to TRBD1. Germline V lookup: CDR1 SGHRS, CDR2 YFSETQ. With V trimmed by 4 bases and J by 6 bases, 7 bases remained unmatched. The CDR3 runs 14 residues. The CDR3 sequence: CASSPGQGADTQYF. DNA of the CDR3: TGCGCCAGCAGCCCTGGACAGGGCGCGGATACGCAGTATTTT.

The genes are TRBV7-8 and TRBJ2-5; 16 bases match TRBD2. After removal of 2 bases from V and 7 bases from J, the junction contained 4 bases not matched to a gene. Germline V gene sequence: CDR1 SGHVS, CDR2 FQNEAQ. The CDR3 consists of 16 residues. CDR3 in DNA: TGTGCCAGCAGCTTATTGGGACTAGCGGGGGGGCGGACCCAGTACTTC. This encodes CASSLLGLAGGRTQYF.

This clonotype has just a few counts. The chain employs TRBV20-1 and TRBJ2-2; unclear D gene. Germline V gene sequence: CDR1 DFQATT, CDR2 SNEGSKA (reference sequence). The V gene lost 1 base and the J gene lost 3 bases, with 12 bases spanning the gap. The CDR3 length is 15 residues. Here the CDR3 DNA reads TGCAGTGCTAGAGTAGGCGGATATGACACCGGGGAGCTGTTTTTT. Its translation: CSARVGGYDTGELFF.

This clonotype was seen a few times. The rearrangement joins TRBV4-1 to TRBJ2-4; D is undetermined. Germline assignment: CDR1 MGHRA and CDR2 YSYEKL. Deletions cut 0 bases from V and 2 bases from J, with 14 bases between. The CDR3 spans 17 residues. CDR3 DNA: TGCGCCAGCAGCCAAGATCAGCTGGATCTAACCAAAAACATTCAGTACTTC. Translation: CASSQDQLDLTKNIQYF.

The table lists this clonotype with a few counts. The V gene is TRBV7-9, the J gene TRBJ2-3; 8 bases are shared with TRBD2. The junction had 10 bases not matched to a gene; V was cut back by 4 bases and J by 4 bases. This CDR3 region has 16 residues. Germline V gene lookup returns CDR1 SEHNR and CDR2 FQNEAQ (reference sequence). CDR3 protein: CASSSSGGPSADTQYF. The CDR3 DNA reads TGTGCCAGCAGCTCTTCGGGAGGGCCATCGGCAGATACGCAGTATTTT.

As regards this clonotype: A much bigger clone sits one base away, suggesting this may be a read error. The chain carries TRBV29-1 and TRBJ2-7; D is unclear. Looked up from germline, CDR1 is SQVTM and CDR2 is ANQGSEA. There are 14 residues in the CDR3. CDR3 in amino acids: CGVGLGSPSYEQYF. In DNA, the CDR3 is TGCGGCGTTGGTCTCGGCTCCCCCTCCTACGAGCAGTACTTC.

The CDR3 DNA sequence: TGTGCCAGCGCCCCCCGACCAGAGGGGGGAAATGAGCAGTTCTTC. This codes for CASAPRPEGGNEQFF. The chain employs TRBV6-4 and TRBJ2-1, with D possibly being TRBD1 or TRBD2 (6 bases each). CDR1 and CDR2 from the germline V gene are MRHNA and SNTAGT. V was pared by 8 bases and J by 7 bases, with 21 bases between. The CDR3 spans 15 residues.

In its sample, this clonotype was seen many times. The chain is built from TRBV25-1 and TRBJ1-2; D unresolved. Germline CDR1 is MGHDK and CDR2 is SYGVNS. The V gene lost 7 bases and the J gene lost 9 bases, with 12 bases spanning the gap. The CDR3 consists of 11 residues. The CDR3 region is CASTRGLSYTF. The CDR3, as DNA: TGTGCCAGCACCAGAGGGCTTAGCTACACCTTC.

Remarks on this clonotype: One end of the junction fails to match germline, which may point to a read error. The chain combines TRBV6-1 with TRBJ2-7; the match to TRBD2 covers 9 bases. Germline V gene data show CDR1 as MNHNS and CDR2 as SASEGT. The CDR3 consists of 14 residues. Here the CDR3 DNA reads TGTGCCAGCACCGAAGCGGGAGGCTCCGACGAGCAGTACTTC. Its translation: CASTEAGGSDEQYF.

This clonotype has only a few counts. The CDR3 is CASSIGSRGNEQFF. In DNA, the CDR3 is TGTGCCAGTAGTATAGGGTCGCGAGGCAATGAGCAGTTCTTC. The V call is TRBV19, the J call TRBJ2-1; no clear D gene. The germline gives CDR1 LNHDA, CDR2 SQIVND (reference sequence). Trimming shortened V by 1 base and J by 6 bases, and 10 bases separated the two germline ends. There are 14 residues in the CDR3.

This clonotype was picked up a small number of times. This chain connects TRBV27 to TRBJ2-1; D perhaps matches TRBD2 (5 bases). Trimming cost V 0 bases and J 2 bases, with 26 bases left between them. Germline lookup yields CDR1 MNHEY and CDR2 SMNVEV (reference sequence). The CDR3 covers 21 residues. The DNA of the CDR3 is TGTGCCAGCAGTTTATCTGAGCGGCCCCGACTTGAACTACAACCCTACAATGAGCAGTTCTTC. It encodes CASSLSERPRLELQPYNEQFF.

About this clonotype: No conserved phenylalanine or tryptophan is present at the end of the CDR3, so a read error is the likely explanation. The DNA is left out, because the CDR3 cannot be placed on it with certainty; the CDR3 is given as TCRdb lists it. This chain connects TRBV27 to TRBJ2-7; TRBD1, the D gene given by the table, was not confirmed from the DNA. Germline V gives CDR1 MNHEY, CDR2 SMNVEV (reference sequence). The CDR3 comprises 12 residues, both ends counted. The CDR3 region is CASSLPLWGRPK.

This chain links TRBV7-9 with TRBJ2-7; D may be TRBD1 (5 bases). V dropped 4 bases and J dropped 0 bases, with 7 bases sitting between them. The CDR3 contains 13 residues. Germline CDR1 SEHNR, CDR2 FQNEAQ (reference sequence). The CDR3 DNA follows: TGTGCCAGCAGCTCCAGGGTCTCCTACGAGCAGTACTTC. Its translation: CASSSRVSYEQYF.

There are a few counts of this clonotype. The CDR3 spells CASSFHVGLAGGTNTGELFF. CDR3 DNA sequence: TGTGCCAGCAGTTTCCACGTCGGACTAGCGGGAGGGACGAACACCGGGGAGCTGTTTTTT. The V gene is TRBV6-2 or TRBV6-3, the J gene TRBJ2-2; 15 bases fit TRBD2. Looked up from germline, CDR1 is MNHEY and CDR2 is SVGEGT. The CDR3 is made up of 20 amino acids. Trimming at V came to 4 bases and at J to 0 bases, leaving 9 bases not matched to a gene.

This clonotype was counted many times. The chain couples TRBV5-1 to TRBJ2-7; TRBD2 matches at 9 bases. With 3 bases clipped from V and 4 bases from J, the junction kept 5 bases outside the gene matches. CDR1 and CDR2 (germline): SGHRS, YFSETQ. The CDR3 totals 14 residues. CDR3 in DNA: TGCGCCAGCAGCTCGGGACTAGCAACTTACGAGCAGTACTTC. Residues: CASSSGLATYEQYF.

The chain carries TRBV2 and TRBJ2-4, with D unresolved. Trimming shortened V by 3 bases and J by 0 bases, and 12 bases separated the two germline ends. The germline gives CDR1 SNHLY, CDR2 FYNNEI. This CDR3 is built from 16 residues. For the CDR3, the DNA is TGTGCCAGCAGTGACCCGAATCCCTTAGCCAAAAACATTCAGTACTTC. Protein sequence: CASSDPNPLAKNIQYF.